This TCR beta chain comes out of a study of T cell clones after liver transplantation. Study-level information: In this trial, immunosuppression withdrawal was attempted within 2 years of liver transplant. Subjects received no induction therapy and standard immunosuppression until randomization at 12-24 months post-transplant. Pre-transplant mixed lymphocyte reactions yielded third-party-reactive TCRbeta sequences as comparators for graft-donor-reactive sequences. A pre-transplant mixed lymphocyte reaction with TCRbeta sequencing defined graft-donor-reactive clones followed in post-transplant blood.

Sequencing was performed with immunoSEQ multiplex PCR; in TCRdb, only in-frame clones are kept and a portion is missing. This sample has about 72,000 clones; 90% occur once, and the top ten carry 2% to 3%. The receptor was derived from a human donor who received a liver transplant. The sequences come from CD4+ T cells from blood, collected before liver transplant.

The CDR3 bases are TGTGCCATCAGTGAGCCGGGACTAGCGGGAGCCTACGAGCAGTACTTC. Translation: CAISEPGLAGAYEQYF. The rearrangement joins TRBV10-3 to TRBJ2-7, with 14 bases fitting TRBD2. After removal of 2 bases from V and 2 bases from J, the junction contained 2 bases not matched to a gene. This CDR3 has 16 amino acids. Germline loops: CDR1 ENHRY, CDR2 SYGVKD.